These T cell receptor beta chains were read from a single sample in a study of monozygotic twins with cystic fibrosis. Generated by immunoSEQ multiplex PCR, the TCRdb table keeps only in-frame clones and is missing some. The sample shows about 16,000 clones, almost 97% of them seen only once. The source material was blood. These TCRs come from a girl aged 2 to 10 with cystic fibrosis. Each CDR3 is given with its conserved first and last residue. A D gene is named only where the DNA matches it firmly. Clone size is shown for a subset of rows, as once, few, many or a class of expanded clone.

d_call: NA; v_call: TRBV21-1; j_call: TRBJ1-3; clone_size: NA; cdr3_nt: TGTGCCAGCATTTCCCAGAGGCCTGGAAACACCATATATTTT; cdr3_aa: CASISQRPGNTIYF
d_call: TRBD1; v_call: TRBV28; j_call: TRBJ2-5; clone_size: NA; cdr3_nt: TGTGCCAGCAGCGCCCGGGACAGAGTTCAAGAGACCCAGTACTTC; cdr3_aa: CASSARDRVQETQYF
d_call: TRBD1; v_call: TRBV4-3; j_call: TRBJ1-5; clone_size: NA; cdr3_nt: TGCGCCAGCAGCCGAATAGTGACAGGGGGAAAGCAGCCCCAGCATTTT; cdr3_aa: CASSRIVTGGKQPQHF
d_call: NA; v_call: TRBV5-1; j_call: TRBJ2-5; clone_size: NA; cdr3_nt: TGCGCCAGCAGCTTTGTGGTTAAAGAGACCCAGTACTTC; cdr3_aa: CASSFVVKETQYF
d_call: NA; v_call: TRBV19; j_call: TRBJ1-3; clone_size: NA; cdr3_nt: TGTGCCAGTAGTCTGGGTTTTGGCTCTGGAAACACCATATATTTT; cdr3_aa: CASSLGFGSGNTIYF
d_call: NA; v_call: TRBV14; j_call: TRBJ2-5; clone_size: NA; cdr3_nt: TGTGCCAGCAGCCAAGGGCGGAAAGAGACCCAGTACTTC; cdr3_aa: CASSQGRKETQYF
d_call: TRBD1; v_call: TRBV7-9; j_call: TRBJ2-7; clone_size: NA; cdr3_nt: TGTGCCAGCAGCTTAGTTGGGACAGGTCCCTACGAGCAGTACTTC; cdr3_aa: CASSLVGTGPYEQYF
d_call: NA; v_call: TRBV19; j_call: TRBJ1-5; clone_size: NA; cdr3_nt: TGTGCCAGTAGTATTAACTTTGCAGGGTTTGGCAATCAGCCCCAGCATTTT; cdr3_aa: CASSINFAGFGNQPQHF
d_call: NA; v_call: TRBV19; j_call: TRBJ1-1; clone_size: once; cdr3_nt: TGTGCCAGTAGTAACTTGGGGAACACTGAAGCTTTCTTT; cdr3_aa: CASSNLGNTEAFF
d_call: NA; v_call: TRBV11-2; j_call: TRBJ1-6; clone_size: NA; cdr3_nt: TGTGCCAGCAGCTTAGTCCGATCCCCCCTCCACTTT; cdr3_aa: CASSLVRSPLHF
d_call: NA; v_call: TRBV4-3; j_call: TRBJ1-1; clone_size: NA; cdr3_nt: TGCGCCAGCAGCCAAGATGGGGGGGCCCCCGAAGCTTTCTTT; cdr3_aa: CASSQDGGAPEAFF
d_call: NA; v_call: TRBV29-1; j_call: TRBJ1-1; clone_size: NA; cdr3_nt: TGCAGCGTGGCGCGACATATGAACACTGAAGCTTTCTTT; cdr3_aa: CSVARHMNTEAFF
d_call: TRBD1; v_call: TRBV28; j_call: TRBJ2-7; clone_size: NA; cdr3_nt: TGTGCCAGCAGCCAACCCGGGACAGTGAGTTACGAGCAGTACTTC; cdr3_aa: CASSQPGTVSYEQYF
d_call: NA; v_call: TRBV7-9; j_call: TRBJ1-4; clone_size: NA; cdr3_nt: TGTGCCAGCAGCTCGACAGGCAATGAAAAACTGTTTTTT; cdr3_aa: CASSSTGNEKLFF
d_call: TRBD1; v_call: TRBV4-2; j_call: TRBJ2-7; clone_size: NA; cdr3_nt: TGTGCCAGCAGCGAGGGACAGGGTTCCTACGAGCAGTACTTC; cdr3_aa: CASSEGQGSYEQYF
d_call: TRBD2; v_call: TRBV7-6; j_call: TRBJ2-3; clone_size: NA; cdr3_nt: TGTGCCAGCAGCTTTAGCGGGGGGGACACAGATACGCAGTATTTT; cdr3_aa: CASSFSGGDTDTQYF
d_call: TRBD1; v_call: TRBV6-5; j_call: TRBJ2-7; clone_size: NA; cdr3_nt: TGTGCCAGCGGACCGGGACAGGGAGTCTACGAGCAGTACTTC; cdr3_aa: CASGPGQGVYEQYF
d_call: NA; v_call: TRBV2; j_call: TRBJ2-5; clone_size: NA; cdr3_nt: TGTGCCAGCAGTTACCGACTAGGTCAAGAGACCCAGTACTTC; cdr3_aa: CASSYRLGQETQYF
d_call: TRBD1; v_call: TRBV5-6; j_call: TRBJ2-7; clone_size: NA; cdr3_nt: TGTGCCAGCAGCTCGATGACAGGGTACTACGAGCAGTACTTC; cdr3_aa: CASSSMTGYYEQYF
d_call: NA; v_call: TRBV5-1; j_call: TRBJ2-2; clone_size: NA; cdr3_nt: TGCGCCAGCAGCTTGGTCTCGGGGTACACCGGGGAGCTGTTTTTT; cdr3_aa: CASSLVSGYTGELFF
d_call: TRBD2; v_call: TRBV5-6; j_call: TRBJ2-1; clone_size: NA; cdr3_nt: TGTGCCAGCAGCTTGAAGGGGACTAGCGGGGGGGCGTCCCATGAGCAGTTCTTC; cdr3_aa: CASSLKGTSGGASHEQFF
d_call: NA; v_call: TRBV9; j_call: TRBJ2-3; clone_size: NA; cdr3_nt: TGTGCCAGCAGCGTAGCCGCAGGGAGGATTCATGGTACGCAGTATTTT; cdr3_aa: CASSVAAGRIHGTQYF
d_call: TRBD2; v_call: TRBV2; j_call: TRBJ2-7; clone_size: NA; cdr3_nt: TGTGCCAGCAGTGAACTTGCGGGGGGCCTCCGCGAGCAGTACTTC; cdr3_aa: CASSELAGGLREQYF
d_call: TRBD2; v_call: TRBV2; j_call: TRBJ2-3; clone_size: NA; cdr3_nt: TGTGCCAGCATCCGTGGGAGGGGATTCACAGATACGCAGTATTTT; cdr3_aa: CASIRGRGFTDTQYF
d_call: NA; v_call: TRBV6-5; j_call: TRBJ1-4; clone_size: NA; cdr3_nt: TGTGCCAGCAGTTATGGGGCGCCGGGAGAAAAACTGTTTTTT; cdr3_aa: CASSYGAPGEKLFF
d_call: NA; v_call: TRBV5-4; j_call: TRBJ2-3; clone_size: once; cdr3_nt: TGTGCCAGCAGCCTGGACAAAAACACAGATACGCAGTATTTT; cdr3_aa: CASSLDKNTDTQYF
d_call: TRBD1; v_call: TRBV7-2; j_call: TRBJ1-4; clone_size: once; cdr3_nt: TGTGCCAGCAGCTTAGACTTGACAGGGGGCGAAAAACTGTTTTTT; cdr3_aa: CASSLDLTGGEKLFF
d_call: NA; v_call: TRBV4-3; j_call: TRBJ1-6; clone_size: NA; cdr3_nt: TGCGCCAGCAGCCAAGATTGGAGATTCTTCAGCAATTCACCCCTCCACTTT; cdr3_aa: CASSQDWRFFSNSPLHF
d_call: NA; v_call: TRBV7-8; j_call: TRBJ2-5; clone_size: NA; cdr3_nt: TGTGCCAGCAGCCAAGGACAGACAGACCAAGAGACCCAGTACTTC; cdr3_aa: CASSQGQTDQETQYF